Described below is a single T cell receptor beta chain sequence and its context. Its specific antigen is unknown. No base quality values were provided; no much bigger clone lies one nucleotide off. This sample is part of a study of blood T cell repertoires in COVID-19 (dated by TCRdb to the early 2020s). For context, the study as a whole: Collaborator samples came from the United States, Italy and Spain and covered acute and convalescent phases of COVID-19. The repertoires were released in a freely available public database meant as a resource for research on the immune response to SARS-CoV-2. Where available, HLA class I and class II types were taken from metadata supplied by the sample provider and were not determined by assay-based typing. The prospective study material was composed of cDNA or gDNA derived from T cells, B-cell-depleted T cells, or PBMCs. Samples were obtained from the ongoing ImmuneRACE study (first 160 participants) and from some 1,300 subjects provided by 6 global collaborators. Deeply sampled blood TCRbeta repertoires from subjects exposed to, actively infected with, or recovered from COVID-19 were included in the dataset. Nearly every sample came with metadata listing a de-identified subject ID, COVID-19 status, age in years and sex. Points the paper makes about the study in general: The amount of clinical and demographic metadata varied by source and participant and was provided uncurated.

CDR1 MNHEY and CDR2 SVGEGT were looked up in the germline V gene. Relative to germline, V is 2 bases shorter and J is 3 bases shorter, with 8 bases between their ends. From its cysteine to its phenylalanine, the CDR3 spans 13 amino acids. Of the read, only the CDR3 DNA is kept; its 39 bases are in frame from base 1. The collaborating institutions used their own protocols to collect whole blood in K2EDTA tubes. For TCRbeta analysis, collaborator samples were shipped as frozen whole blood, as isolated PBMCs, or as DNA extracted from either sample type. TCRbeta CDR3 regions were amplified from genomic DNA using the immunoSEQ Assay, a bias-controlled multiplex PCR. In the source study's methods: Within the assay, amplification of reference gene primers was used to estimate how many nucleated cells each sample contained. To quantify the absolute abundance of each unique TCRbeta CDR3 rearrangement, sequence reads were collapsed and filtered. For each sample, productive Simpson clonality was calculated by taking the square root of Simpson's diversity index across productive rearrangements. The immuneACCESS repertoire file appears here via TCRdb, limited to in-frame rearrangements. These files lack a portion of the clones; in checked studies, under half of the deficit traces to unresolved V genes, and the cause of the others is not known. The DNA gave D and trimming, while V, J and clone size come from that table. The sample contains 200,000 to 250,000 clones, around three quarters of them found a single time. Of the sample, 5.5% to 8.5% is held by the ten largest clones.

This chain joins TRBV6-2 or TRBV6-3 to TRBJ2-7; the D gene remains uncertain. Sequencing was done on a sample of peripheral blood. This receptor was taken from a woman in her 70s with acute or convalescent COVID-19. The DNA is TGTGCCAGCAGTTACAGCTTAGACTACGAGCAGTACTTC. Translated, this is CASSYSLDYEQYF.